This TCR beta chain is from a study of shared clonotypes between healthy human individuals. Study outcomes and limitations: Clonotypes shared by all four sorted-subset donors had higher generation probabilities than non-shared clonotypes. Researchers found naive subsets generally carried larger estimated richness than memory subsets.

Germline CDR1 SGHRS, CDR2 YFSETQ. This CDR3 is 15 amino acids long. Methods used by the authors: Filtering differed for immunoSEQ, which gave only junction sequences without quality scores. The method was immunoSEQ multiplex PCR; TCRdb's version includes in-frame clones alone and lacks a portion of them. V and J calls and clone size come straight from that table; D and trimming were deduced from the DNA. The top ten clones hold over 0.8% of a sample with around 1,100,000 clones, approximately 75% of them seen once. This clone was observed a single time. The antigen is not known. A single base separates this from a much larger clone, so it may be a read error.

The gene calls are TRBV5-1 and TRBJ1-2, with D possibly TRBD1 on 5 matching bases. The receptor was isolated from a man aged 18 to 30 in good health. Some clones in this sample may be carry-over from other donors' samples. Specimen: memory CD4+ T cells from PBMCs. Subset here: CD45RA-negative fraction. The CDR3 DNA sequence: TGCGCCAGCAGCTCGAAAGGACACCTTAACTATAGCTACACCTTC. As protein: CASSSKGHLNYSYTF.